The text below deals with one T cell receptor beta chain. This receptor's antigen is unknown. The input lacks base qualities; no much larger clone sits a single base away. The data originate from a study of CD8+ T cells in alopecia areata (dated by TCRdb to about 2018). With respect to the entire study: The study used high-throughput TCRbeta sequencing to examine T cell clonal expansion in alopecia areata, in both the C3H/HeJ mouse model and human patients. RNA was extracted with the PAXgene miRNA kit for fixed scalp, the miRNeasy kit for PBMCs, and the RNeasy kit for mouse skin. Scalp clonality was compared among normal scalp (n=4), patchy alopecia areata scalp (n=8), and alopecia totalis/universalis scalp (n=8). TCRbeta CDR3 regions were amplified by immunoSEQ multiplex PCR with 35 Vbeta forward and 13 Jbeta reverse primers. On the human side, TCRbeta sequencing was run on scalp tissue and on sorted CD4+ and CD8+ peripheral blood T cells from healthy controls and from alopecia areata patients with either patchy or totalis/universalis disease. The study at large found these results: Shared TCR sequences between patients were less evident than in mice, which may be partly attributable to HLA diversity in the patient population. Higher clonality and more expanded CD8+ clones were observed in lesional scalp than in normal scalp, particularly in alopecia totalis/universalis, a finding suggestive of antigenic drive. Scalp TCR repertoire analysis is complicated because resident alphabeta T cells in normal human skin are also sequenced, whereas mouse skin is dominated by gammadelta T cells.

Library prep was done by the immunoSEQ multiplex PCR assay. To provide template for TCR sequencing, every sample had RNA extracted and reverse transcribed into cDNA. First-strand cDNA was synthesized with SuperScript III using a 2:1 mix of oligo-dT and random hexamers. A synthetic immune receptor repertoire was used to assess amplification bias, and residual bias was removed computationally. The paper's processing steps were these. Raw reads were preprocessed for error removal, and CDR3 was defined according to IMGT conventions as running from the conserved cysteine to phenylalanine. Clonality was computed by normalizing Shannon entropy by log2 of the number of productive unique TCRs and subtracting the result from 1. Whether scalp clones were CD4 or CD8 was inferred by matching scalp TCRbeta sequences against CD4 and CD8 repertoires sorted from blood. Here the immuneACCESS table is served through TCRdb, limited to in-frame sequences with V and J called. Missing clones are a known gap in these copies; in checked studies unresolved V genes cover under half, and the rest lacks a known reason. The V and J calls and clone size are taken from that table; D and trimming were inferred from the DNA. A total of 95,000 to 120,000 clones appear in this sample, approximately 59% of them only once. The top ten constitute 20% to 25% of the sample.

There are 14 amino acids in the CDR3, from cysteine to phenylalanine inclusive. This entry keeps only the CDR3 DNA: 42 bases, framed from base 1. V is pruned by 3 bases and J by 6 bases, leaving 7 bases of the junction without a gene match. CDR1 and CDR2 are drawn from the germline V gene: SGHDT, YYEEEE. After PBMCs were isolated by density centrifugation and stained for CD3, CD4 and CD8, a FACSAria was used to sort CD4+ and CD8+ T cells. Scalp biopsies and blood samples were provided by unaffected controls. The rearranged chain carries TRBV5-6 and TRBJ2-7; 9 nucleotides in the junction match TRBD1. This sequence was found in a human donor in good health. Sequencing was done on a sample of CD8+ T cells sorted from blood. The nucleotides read TGTGCCAGCAGCTGGGGACAGGGTTTGGCCGAGCAGTACTTC. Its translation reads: CASSWGQGLAEQYF.